One and the same sample provided the 29 T cell receptor beta chains below, sequenced in a study of OX40 agonist ivuxolimab in advanced cancers. Here immunoSEQ multiplex PCR was the method, and the copy in TCRdb shows in-frame clones only, minus some. Of approximately 58,000 clones detected, 70% to 90% appear once; the ten largest clones hold roughly 0.76%. Sequencing was performed on CD4+ or CD8+ T cells sorted from blood, taken in a trial of the OX40 agonist ivuxolimab. The receptors stem from an adult with an advanced solid tumor such as melanoma, head and neck, liver or kidney cancer.

The genes are TRBV15 and TRBJ2-7, with 8 bases fitting TRBD2. The germline V gene encodes CDR1 LNHNV and CDR2 YYDKDF (reference sequence). There are 17 residues in the CDR3. The J segment lost 0 bases and the V segment lost 0 bases, leaving 7 bases of the junction unmatched. In nucleotides, the CDR3 is TGTGCCACCAGCAGAGATCCACTTGGGACTAGCTCCTACGAGCAGTACTTC. Translation gives CATSRDPLGTSSYEQYF. Variable domain in full (rest from reference TRBV15 and TRBJ2-7): DAMVIQNPRYQVTQFGKPVTLSCSQTLNHNVMYWYQQKSSQAPKLLFHYYDKDFNNEADTPDNFQSRRPNTSFCFLDIRSPGLGDTAMYLCATSRDPLGTSSYEQYFGPGTRLTVT.

V usage is TRBV6-6 and J usage is TRBJ1-6; a possible D gene is TRBD1 (5 bases). Germline CDR1 MNHNY, CDR2 SVGAGI (reference sequence). The V end lost 4 bases, the J end lost 4 bases, and 11 bases lay between the germline ends. The CDR3 sequence is 15 residues long. CDR3 sequence (DNA): TGTGCCAGCAGTTCCCGGACAAGTTATAATTCACCCCTCCACTTT. This gives the protein CASSSRTSYNSPLHF.

The count of this clone is one. The chain links TRBV19 to TRBJ1-5; no clear D gene. CDR3 length equals 15 residues. Trimming cost V 5 bases and J 4 bases, with 15 bases left between them. CDR1 and CDR2 (germline): LNHDA, SQIVND (reference sequence). The CDR3 nucleotides read TGTGCCAGTAGTCTTGACACGGGCTCAAATCAGCCCCAGCATTTT. Protein product: CASSLDTGSNQPQHF.

This chain joins TRBV7-2 and TRBJ1-5; weak D call: TRBD1 (5 bases). CDR1 is SGHTA, CDR2 FQGNSA, per germline. The CDR3 totals 15 residues. The V and J ends lost 6 bases and 6 bases respectively, with 18 bases between them. In DNA, the CDR3 is TGTGCCAGCAGTACCGAAATCCAGGGAAGTCAGCCCCAGCATTTT. The encoded protein is CASSTEIQGSQPQHF.

The chain joins TRBV5-1 to TRBJ2-5; possibly TRBD2 for D (5 bases). CDR1 is SGHRS and CDR2 is YFSETQ in the germline V gene. Trimming left V 5 bases short and J 3 bases short, with 5 bases between. This CDR3 region has 11 residues. The CDR3: CASRREETQYF. CDR3 sequence (DNA): TGCGCCAGCAGGAGGGAAGAGACCCAGTACTTC.

V and J are TRBV5-1 and TRBJ2-2, with 7 positions matching TRBD1. Germline lookup yields CDR1 SGHRS and CDR2 YFSETQ. The trim removed 6 bases at V and 4 bases at J, leaving 9 bases unmatched. The CDR3 is 15 residues long. In DNA, the CDR3 is TGCGCCAGCATGGGACAGTCCTCGGCCACCGGGGAGCTGTTTTTT. Its protein is CASMGQSSATGELFF.

The chain combines TRBV6-1 with TRBJ1-6; D is unclear. Germline values: CDR1 MNHNS, CDR2 SASEGT. This CDR3 is built from 16 residues. The germline V and J ends were trimmed by 1 base and 8 bases, with 15 bases remaining between them. CDR3 in amino acids: CASSEVLPGGYSPLHF. The CDR3 region has the DNA TGTGCCAGCAGTGAAGTCCTTCCCGGAGGTTATTCACCCCTCCACTTT.

V is TRBV5-1 and J is TRBJ2-1, with 10 bases that match TRBD2. This CDR3 contains 16 residues. V lost 4 bases and J lost 12; bases outside the gene matches: 16. Germline lookup yields CDR1 SGHRS and CDR2 YFSETQ. CDR3 residues: CASSPEAGGGKDGQFF. The CDR3, as DNA: TGCGCCAGCAGCCCCGAAGCGGGAGGGGGGAAGGATGGGCAGTTCTTC. Full variable domain (outside the CDR3, taken from reference TRBV5-1 and TRBJ2-1): KAGVTQTPRYLIKTRGQQVTLSCSPISGHRSVSWYQQTPGQGLQFLFEYFSETQRNKGNFPGRFSGRQFSNSRSEMNVSTLELGDSALYLCASSPEAGGGKDGQFFGPGTRLTVL.

This clone was recorded only once. This chain joins TRBV28 and TRBJ2-6, with D uncertain. Looked up from germline, CDR1 is MDHEN and CDR2 is SYDVKM. This CDR3 is built from 13 residues. The V end was cut by 8 bases, the J end by 1 base, with 6 bases between. In DNA form, the CDR3 reads TGTGCCAGCGTGAGATCTGGGGCCAACGTCCTGACTTTC. Protein product: CASVRSGANVLTF.

The V call is TRBV10-3, the J call TRBJ2-1, with 7 bases lining up with TRBD2. The CDR3 spans 16 residues. V shed 6 bases, J shed 0 bases, and the junction held 8 bases outside the gene matches. CDR1 is ENHRY, CDR2 SYGVKD, per germline. The CDR3 coding sequence is TGTGCCATCAGAGACTCTAGCGGATTCTCCTACAATGAGCAGTTCTTC. Protein sequence: CAIRDSSGFSYNEQFF.

This chain joins TRBV5-6 and TRBJ2-1; D is perhaps TRBD1 (6 bases). This CDR3 is 15 amino acids long. V gave up 4 bases and J gave up 6 bases, with 17 bases separating them. CDR1 and CDR2 (germline): SGHDT, YYEEEE. Here the CDR3 DNA reads TGTGCCAGCAGCCGAGGGGACATTCTAAGCAATGAGCAGTTCTTC. It translates to CASSRGDILSNEQFF.

This chain joins TRBV10-2 and TRBJ2-5; 12 bases are shared with TRBD2. The V gene's germline CDR1 is WSHSY and CDR2 SAAADI. With V trimmed by 2 bases and J by 2 bases, 0 bases remained unmatched. CDR3 size: 15 residues. CDR3 in DNA: TGCGCCAGCAGTGAGCTAGCGGGAGGGCAAGAGACCCAGTACTTC. Translation gives CASSELAGGQETQYF.

The chain combines TRBV7-3 with TRBJ2-7; 7 bases are shared with TRBD1. Germline loops: CDR1 SGHTA, CDR2 FQGTGA. With 2 bases clipped from V and 3 bases from J, the junction kept 4 bases outside the gene matches. The CDR3 contains 14 residues. The CDR3 coding sequence is TGTGCCAGCAGCTTAGGGACAGCCAACTACGAGCAGTACTTC. Amino acids: CASSLGTANYEQYF.

V and J are TRBV7-9 and TRBJ2-1, with 8 bases fitting TRBD2. After removal of 6 bases from V and 9 bases from J, the junction contained 10 bases not matched to a gene. Germline lookup yields CDR1 SEHNR and CDR2 FQNEAQ (reference sequence). The CDR3 length is 14 residues. As DNA, the CDR3 is TGTGCCAGCAGTCTGACTAGCGATGTGGGTGAGCAGTTCTTC. This codes for CASSLTSDVGEQFF.

The J gene is TRBJ1-5, the V gene TRBV2; D remains unclear. The CDR3 is 13 residues long. The V end was cut by 7 bases, the J end by 3 bases, with 10 bases between. From germline, CDR1 is SNHLY and CDR2 FYNNEI. The CDR3 loop reads CASTPGLNQPQHF. CDR3 DNA: TGTGCCAGCACCCCAGGCCTCAATCAGCCCCAGCATTTT.

The V call is TRBV27, the J call TRBJ2-3; TRBD2 aligns across 7 bases. The CDR3 consists of 15 residues. J was trimmed by 2 bases and V by 7 bases; bases with no gene match: 9. The germline V gene encodes CDR1 MNHEY and CDR2 SMNVEV (reference sequence). The CDR3, as DNA: TGTGCCAGCACGAAGCGGGGTCAGGACACAGATACGCAGTATTTT. Translation: CASTKRGQDTDTQYF.

This chain connects TRBV7-9 to TRBJ2-2, with 9 bases matching TRBD2. The V gene end was trimmed by 4 bases and the J gene end by 0 bases; junction bases not matched to a gene: 9. Looked up from germline, CDR1 is SEHNR and CDR2 is FQNEAQ (reference sequence). This CDR3 contains 18 residues. CDR3 amino acids: CASSSPATSGANTGELFF. Written as DNA, the CDR3 is TGTGCCAGCAGCTCACCCGCGACTAGCGGAGCGAACACCGGGGAGCTGTTTTTT.

The chain couples TRBV7-2 to TRBJ2-2; 7 bases line up with TRBD2. Germline trimming cut 1 base from V and 2 bases from J; bases unmatched to any gene: 4. CDR3 length: 16 amino acids. The germline CDR1 and CDR2 sequences are SGHTA and FQGNSA. The DNA for the CDR3 is TGTGCCAGCAGCTTAGTCCCAGCGGGAAACACCGGGGAGCTGTTTTTT. It is translated as CASSLVPAGNTGELFF. Full variable domain (rest looked up from reference TRBV7-2 and TRBJ2-2): GAGVSQSPSNKVTEKGKDVELRCDPISGHTALYWYRQSLGQGLEFLIYFQGNSAPDKSGLPSDRFSAERTGGSVSTLTIQRTQQEDSAVYLCASSLVPAGNTGELFFGEGSRLTVL.

The rearrangement uses TRBV19 and TRBJ2-5; possibly TRBD2 for D (7 bases). The CDR3 loop spans 14 amino acids. V lost 10 bases, J lost 4 bases, and 19 bases lay in between. Germline lookup yields CDR1 LNHDA and CDR2 SQIVND (reference sequence). The DNA for the CDR3 is TGTGCCACCAGGGAGGGGGGGGCAGGAGAGACCCAGTACTTC. It is translated as CATREGGAGETQYF.

V gene TRBV11-1 combines with J gene TRBJ2-5, with TRBD1 matching 7 bases. V trimming: 6 bases; J trimming: 1 base; junction bases outside the gene matches: 5. Per germline, CDR1 SGHAT and CDR2 FQDESV (reference sequence). This CDR3 contains 14 residues. In DNA form, the CDR3 reads TGTGCCAGCAGTAAAGACAGGGTCCAAGAGACCCAGTACTTC. It is translated as CASSKDRVQETQYF.

The table lists this clone with a count of one. This rearrangement joins TRBV4-2 to TRBJ2-2; TRBD1 is a possible D gene (6 bases). Looked up from germline, CDR1 is LGHNA and CDR2 is YNFKEQ. V shed 1 base and J shed 4 bases, with 16 bases lying between them. This CDR3 has 17 residues. CDR3 protein: CASSQGGLAGITGELFF. Here the CDR3 DNA reads TGTGCCAGCAGCCAAGGGGGGCTAGCCGGGATCACCGGGGAGCTGTTTTTT.

This sequence joins TRBV23-1 and TRBJ1-1, with 9 bases aligning to TRBD1. TRBV23-1 is sorted into the ORF group, with uncertain function. V lost 4 bases, J lost 11 bases, and 5 bases stayed unmatched. The length of the CDR3 is 12 residues. CDR3 in amino acids: CASSPGTGMAFF. The CDR3 DNA reads as TGCGCCAGCAGTCCCGGGACAGGGATGGCTTTCTTT.

The chain has TRBV4-3 and TRBJ2-3; 9 nucleotides match TRBD1. The CDR3 runs 15 residues. The ends lost 6 bases at V and 2 bases at J; junction bases unmatched: 6. Germline V CDR1 and CDR2: LGHNA, YSLEER. The DNA for the CDR3 is TGCGCCAGCAGAACCGGGACAGGGTCCACAGATACGCAGTATTTT. This codes for CASRTGTGSTDTQYF.

CDR3 in amino acids: CAWKVGRSSGNTIYF. CDR3 nucleotide sequence: TGTGCCTGGAAGGTAGGGCGAAGCTCTGGAAACACCATATATTTT. V and J are TRBV30 and TRBJ1-3, with unresolved D. The CDR3 length is 15 residues. The V end lost 4 bases, the J end lost 0 bases, and 13 bases lay between the germline ends. CDR1 GTSNPN and CDR2 SVGIG come from the germline V gene (reference sequence).

This chain connects TRBV7-9 to TRBJ2-1; D remains ambiguous. Germline V gene sequence: CDR1 SEHNR, CDR2 FQNEAQ (reference sequence). The CDR3 loop spans 13 amino acids. V lost 1 base to trimming and J lost 9 bases, with 10 bases between them. CDR3 nucleotides: TGTGCCAGCAGCTTAGGAGGTTGGCCTGAGCAGTTCTTC. Encoded protein: CASSLGGWPEQFF.

This chain links TRBV11-2 with TRBJ2-3; a possible D gene is TRBD2 (5 bases). The CDR3 totals 16 residues. V lost 6 bases, J lost 4 bases, and 20 bases lay in between. From germline, CDR1 is SGHAT and CDR2 FQNNGV. The CDR3 DNA reads TGTGCCAGCAGTAATCGTGGTGGGAGTAGCTCAGATACGCAGTATTTT. Residues: CASSNRGGSSSDTQYF.

V and J are TRBV4-2 and TRBJ2-2, with TRBD2 identical over 10 bases. Per the germline V gene, CDR1 is LGHNA and CDR2 is YNFKEQ. J was trimmed by 1 base and V by 2 bases; bases with no gene match: 1. This CDR3 has 16 amino acids. CDR3: CASSQPSGRNTGELFF. The CDR3 DNA reads TGTGCCAGCAGCCAACCTAGCGGGAGGAACACCGGGGAGCTGTTTTTT.

This clone appeared once. The chain carries TRBV19 and TRBJ2-1; TRBD2 agrees at 7 bases. J gave up 5 bases and V 5 bases, and 3 bases lay outside the gene matches. Germline loops: CDR1 LNHDA, CDR2 SQIVND (reference sequence). The CDR3 covers 13 residues. The CDR3 sequence is CASSVLANNEQFF. DNA of the CDR3: TGTGCCAGTAGTGTACTAGCGAACAATGAGCAGTTCTTC. The full variable domain, with the rest looked up from reference TRBV19 and TRBJ2-1, is DGGITQSPKYLFRKEGQNVTLSCEQNLNHDAMYWYRQDPGQGLRLIYYSQIVNDFQKGDIAEGYSVSREKKESFPLTVTSAQKNPTAFYLCASSVLANNEQFFGPGTRLTVL.

The rearrangement joins TRBV20-1 to TRBJ2-7, with TRBD1 as a possible D gene (5 bases). V was pared by 4 bases and J by 5 bases, with 9 bases between. The V gene's germline CDR1 is DFQATT and CDR2 SNEGSKA (reference sequence). The CDR3 runs to 11 residues. CDR3 amino acids: CSATQGDEQYF. The CDR3 DNA follows: TGCAGTGCTACCCAGGGTGACGAGCAGTACTTC.